Shown below are 7 T cell receptor beta chains from a single sample sequenced in a study of T cell responses to AZD1222 COVID-19 vaccine. The protocol was immunoSEQ multiplex PCR, while the TCRdb copy is restricted to in-frame clones and leaves out a portion. Found here are over 140,000 clones, roughly 92% of them singletons; the top ten hold roughly 3.6%. This sample comprised peripheral blood, obtained 28 days after the second AZD1222 dose. These receptors were collected from an adult who received the AZD1222 COVID-19 vaccine.

The rearrangement links TRBV19 to TRBJ2-3; TRBD2 matches at 11 bases. Germline-derived CDR1 and CDR2 are LNHDA and SQIVND (reference sequence). The trim removed 3 bases at V and 3 bases at J, leaving 5 bases unmatched. This CDR3 region has 16 residues. In DNA form, the CDR3 reads TGTGCCAGTAGTATGAGAGTAGCGGGAGGGACAGATACGCAGTATTTT. Encoded protein: CASSMRVAGGTDTQYF.

The V gene is TRBV28, the J gene TRBJ1-1, with TRBD1 matching 11 bases. Trimming at V came to 3 bases and at J to 3 bases, leaving 6 bases not matched to a gene. Germline CDR1 is MDHEN and CDR2 is SYDVKM. The CDR3 is 16 residues long. CDR3 amino acids: CASSFSRDRGDTEAFF. The CDR3 DNA is TGTGCCAGCAGTTTTTCGCGGGACAGGGGGGACACTGAAGCTTTCTTT.

V usage is TRBV7-7 and J usage is TRBJ2-5; TRBD2 is a possible D gene (6 bases). CDR3 length equals 15 residues. The germline V and J ends were trimmed by 4 bases and 4 bases, with 16 bases remaining between them. Germline V gene data show CDR1 as SSHAT and CDR2 as FNYEAQ (reference sequence). DNA of the CDR3: TGTGCCAGCAGCTCTAGTCTGGGGGGACGAGAGACCCAGTACTTC. Its translation: CASSSSLGGRETQYF.

This chain links TRBV28 with TRBJ2-2; 13 bases agree with TRBD2. CDR1 is MDHEN, CDR2 SYDVKM, per germline. Trimming cost V 6 bases and J 8 bases; bases outside gene matches: 3. This CDR3 spans 14 amino acids. The DNA of the CDR3 is TGTGCCAGCAGACTAGCGGGAGGGTGGGGGGAGCTGTTTTTT. Translated: CASRLAGGWGELFF.

The V call is TRBV4-3, the J call TRBJ2-1; 7 positions match TRBD1. The CDR3 has 15 residues. J lost 4 bases, V lost 4 bases, and 7 bases had no gene match. In germline, CDR1 is LGHNA, CDR2 YSLEER. For the CDR3, the DNA is TGCGCCAGCAGCCTATCGACAGGGATTTACAATGAGCAGTTCTTC. This encodes CASSLSTGIYNEQFF.

V usage is TRBV3-1 (or the pseudogene TRBV3-2) and J usage is TRBJ1-1; TRBD1 might be the D (6 bases). CDR1 is LGHDT, CDR2 YNNKEL, per germline (reference sequence). V lost 4 bases and J 4 bases, leaving 10 bases between the germline ends. The CDR3 runs 13 residues. The CDR3 DNA reads as TGTGCCAGCAGCCCTCTGACAGGCACTGAAGCTTTCTTT. It translates to CASSPLTGTEAFF.

The V gene is TRBV6-2 or TRBV6-3, the J gene TRBJ1-5; D is undetermined. The V end lost 2 bases, the J end lost 0 bases, and 5 bases lay between the germline ends. Germline lookup yields CDR1 MNHEY and CDR2 SVGEGT. The CDR3 contains 14 residues. The CDR3 DNA reads as TGTGCCAGCAGTTACCCCGTTAGCAATCAGCCCCAGCATTTT. It codes for CASSYPVSNQPQHF.